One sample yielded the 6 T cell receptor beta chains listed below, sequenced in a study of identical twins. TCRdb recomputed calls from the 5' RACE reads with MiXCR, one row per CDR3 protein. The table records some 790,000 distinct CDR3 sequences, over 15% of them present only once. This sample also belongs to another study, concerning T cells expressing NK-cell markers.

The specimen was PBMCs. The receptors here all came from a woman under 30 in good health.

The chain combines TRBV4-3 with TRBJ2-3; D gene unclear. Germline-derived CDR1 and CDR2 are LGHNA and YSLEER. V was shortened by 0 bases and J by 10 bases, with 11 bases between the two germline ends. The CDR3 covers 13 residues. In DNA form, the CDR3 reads TGCGCCAGCAGCCAAGATTTAAGTTCATCGCAGTATTTT. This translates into CASSQDLSSSQYF.

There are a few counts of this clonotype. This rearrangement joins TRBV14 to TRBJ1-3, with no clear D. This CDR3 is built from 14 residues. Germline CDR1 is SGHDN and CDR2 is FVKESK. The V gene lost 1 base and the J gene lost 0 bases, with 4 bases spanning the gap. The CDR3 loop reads CASSQGSSGNTIYF. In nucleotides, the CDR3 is TGTGCCAGCAGCCAAGGAAGCTCTGGAAACACCATATATTTT.

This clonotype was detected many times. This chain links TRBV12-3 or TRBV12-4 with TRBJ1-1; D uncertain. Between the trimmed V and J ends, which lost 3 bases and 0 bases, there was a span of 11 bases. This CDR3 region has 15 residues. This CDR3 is CASSFHSFMNTEAFF. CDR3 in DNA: TGTGCCAGCAGTTTTCACAGTTTCATGAACACTGAAGCTTTCTTT.

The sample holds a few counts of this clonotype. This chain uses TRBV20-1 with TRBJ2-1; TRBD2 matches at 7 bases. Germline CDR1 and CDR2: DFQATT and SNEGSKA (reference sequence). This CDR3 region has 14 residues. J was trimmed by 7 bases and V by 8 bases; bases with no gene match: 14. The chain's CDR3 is CSTHPALGGNEQFF. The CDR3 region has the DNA TGCAGTACTCACCCCGCCCTCGGGGGGAATGAGCAGTTCTTC.

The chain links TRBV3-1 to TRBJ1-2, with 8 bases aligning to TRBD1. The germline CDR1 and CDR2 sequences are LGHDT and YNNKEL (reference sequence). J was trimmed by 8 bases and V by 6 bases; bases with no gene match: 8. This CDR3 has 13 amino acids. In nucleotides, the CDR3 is TGTGCCAGCAGGTCAACCGGGACAGGCGGCTACACCTTC. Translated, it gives CASRSTGTGGYTF.

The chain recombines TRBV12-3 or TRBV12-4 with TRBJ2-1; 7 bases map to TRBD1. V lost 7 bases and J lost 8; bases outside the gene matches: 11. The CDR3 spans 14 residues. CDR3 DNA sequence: TGTGCCAGCACTGAGGACAGGTATAGAGATGAGCAGTTCTTC. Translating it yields CASTEDRYRDEQFF.